These 27 T cell receptor beta chains originate from one sample sequenced in a study of T cell clones after liver transplantation. Which antigens these TCRs recognize remains unknown. The assay was immunoSEQ multiplex PCR, and TCRdb's table has in-frame clones only and misses some. The repertoire includes a few thousand clones, 25% to 30% of them detected once, and 12% to 15% sits in the top ten. TCRbeta sequences of proliferating CFSE-low MLR cells were labeled alloreactive. Sequenced material: CD4+ T cells from cultured PBMCs. These receptors originate from a human patient who received a liver transplant. The T cells may partly be graft donor cells.

This clone was seen a few times. A read error may account for a junction end that differs from germline. This chain joins TRBV7-2 and TRBJ2-5; 7 nucleotides match TRBD1. This CDR3 has 15 residues. The germline V gene encodes CDR1 SGHTA and CDR2 FQGNSA. CDR3 coding DNA: TGTGCCAGCAGCTTTTTCTCAGGGGGAAGAGAGGCCCAGTACTTC. This encodes CASSFFSGGREAQYF.

The gene calls are TRBV5-1 and TRBJ2-3; 14 bases agree with TRBD2. The CDR3 spans 15 residues. The germline CDR1 and CDR2 sequences are SGHRS and YFSETQ. J was trimmed by 4 bases and V by 5 bases; bases with no gene match: 3. This CDR3 is CASRSGLAGADTQYF. CDR3 nucleotides: TGCGCCAGCAGATCGGGACTAGCGGGGGCAGATACGCAGTATTTT.

Worth noting for this clone: A single base is all that separates this from a far larger clone, so a read error is likely. This rearrangement joins TRBV2 to TRBJ2-5; D not resolved. The DNA end is more similar to TRBJ2-7, so the J call may be wrong. CDR3 length: 14 amino acids. Germline V gives CDR1 SNHLY, CDR2 FYNNEI. CDR3 region: CASRQAPAFYEQYF. The DNA for the CDR3 is TGTGCCAGCAGACAAGCCCCCGCTTTCTACGAGCAGTACTTC.

This clone was observed a handful of times. The rearrangement joins TRBV6-7 to TRBJ2-3; 10 bases are a match to TRBD1. TRBV6-7 has ORF status, its function being uncertain. The J segment lost 3 bases and the V segment lost 5 bases, leaving 8 bases of the junction unmatched. CDR3 length: 16 amino acids. The CDR3 DNA follows: TGTGCCAGCAGTAACAGGGGACAGGGGATGACAGATACGCAGTATTTT. It yields the protein CASSNRGQGMTDTQYF.

The chain uses TRBV5-4 and TRBJ1-2; TRBD1 matches at 8 bases. Losses at the gene ends were 3 bases for V and 7 bases for J; bases not matched to a gene: 11. There are 15 residues in the CDR3. Germline CDR1 and CDR2: SGHNT and YYREEE (reference sequence). CDR3 DNA: TGTGCCAGCAGCTGGAGACGCGGACAGGGAAGTGGCTACACCTTC. It is translated as CASSWRRGQGSGYTF.

The chain has TRBV12-1 and TRBJ1-5; the table names TRBD1, a call not compared with the DNA. TRBV12-1 has pseudogene status. CDR3 size: 18 residues. The CDR3 spells CASSSPPGQGHTNQPQHF. The DNA for the CDR3 is TGTGCCAGCAGCTCCCCACCCGGACAGGGCCACACCAATCAGCCCCAGCATTTT.

By share, this clone counts as medium-sized. The chain's CDR3 is CASSQDPGEETQYF. The CDR3 DNA reads TGTGCCAGCAGCCAGGACCCGGGGGAAGAGACCCAGTACTTC. The chain carries TRBV5-4 and TRBJ2-5; tentatively, D is TRBD2 (6 bases). The V and J ends lost 4 bases and 3 bases respectively, with 13 bases between them. Per the germline V gene, CDR1 is SGHNT and CDR2 is YYREEE (reference sequence). The CDR3 runs to 14 residues.

V gene TRBV5-6 combines with J gene TRBJ1-1, with D uncertain. V was shortened by 1 base and J by 6 bases, with 13 bases between the two germline ends. CDR1 and CDR2 from the germline V gene are SGHDT and YYEEEE. The CDR3 totals 14 residues. The CDR3 bases are TGTGCCAGCAGCTTGTCTCGGGGTAGGGCTGAAGCTTTCTTT. Translation: CASSLSRGRAEAFF.

This clone has only a few counts. The genes are TRBV7-2 and TRBJ2-5; 7 bases match TRBD2. Trimming at V came to 5 bases and at J to 7 bases, leaving 16 bases not matched to a gene. This CDR3 region has 16 residues. Germline V gives CDR1 SGHTA, CDR2 FQGNSA. The CDR3 spells CASSPRLADRTGTQYF. CDR3 DNA: TGTGCCAGCAGCCCCCGGCTAGCGGACCGAACGGGGACCCAGTACTTC.

V is TRBV11-1 and J is TRBJ2-3, with 10 bases fitting TRBD2. The germline V gene encodes CDR1 SGHAT and CDR2 FQDESV (reference sequence). With 2 bases clipped from V and 4 bases from J, the junction kept 6 bases outside the gene matches. This CDR3 has 16 residues. The CDR3 reads CASSLSERGGPDTQYF. As DNA, the CDR3 is TGTGCCAGCAGCTTAAGTGAGCGGGGGGGCCCAGATACGCAGTATTTT.

This clone showed up just a few times. The chain's CDR3 is CASSQWRNEKLFF. The CDR3 nucleotides read TGCGCCAGCAGCCAATGGCGGAATGAAAAACTGTTTTTT. The V and J genes are TRBV4-1 and TRBJ1-4; D not resolved. CDR3 length: 13 amino acids. Between the trimmed V and J ends, which lost 2 bases and 5 bases, there was a span of 6 bases. Germline V CDR1 and CDR2: MGHRA, YSYEKL.

This clone was seen only a few times. The chain combines TRBV11-1 with TRBJ2-7, with 7 bases lining up with TRBD1. CDR1 is SGHAT and CDR2 is FQDESV in the germline V gene (reference sequence). The CDR3 spans 14 residues. Germline trimming cut 3 bases from V and 4 bases from J; bases unmatched to any gene: 6. Here the CDR3 reads CASSFDRVRYEQYF. DNA for the CDR3: TGTGCCAGCAGCTTCGACAGGGTAAGGTACGAGCAGTACTTC.

Relative to its sample, this clone is large. The chain employs TRBV5-5 and TRBJ2-7; D not resolved. Germline V gene sequence: CDR1 SGHKS, CDR2 YYEKEE (reference sequence). V was cut by 0 bases and J by 7 bases, with 11 bases left in between. The CDR3 sequence is 13 residues long. CDR3 bases: TGTGCCAGCAGCTTGGAAATCCATACGGAGCAGTACTTC. Translating gives CASSLEIHTEQYF.

V is TRBV11-2 and J is TRBJ1-5, with D uncertain. The V gene's germline CDR1 is SGHAT and CDR2 FQNNGV. V lost 4 bases to trimming and J lost 5 bases, with 12 bases between them. The CDR3 has 14 amino acids. CDR3 DNA sequence: TGTGCCAGCAGCTCGAGGTGGGGTGATCAGCCCCAGCATTTT. Translating it yields CASSSRWGDQPQHF.

This clone ranks as medium-sized. The rearrangement joins TRBV4-1 to TRBJ1-1, with D hard to call. Germline CDR1 and CDR2: MGHRA and YSYEKL. Trimming removed 4 bases from V and 3 bases from J, with 15 bases in between. The CDR3 has 15 amino acids. This CDR3 reads CASSPGLGWDTEAFF. The DNA for the CDR3 is TGCGCCAGCAGCCCCGGTCTAGGGTGGGACACTGAAGCTTTCTTT.

Within the sample, this clone is medium-sized (0.01 to 0.1%). The V and J genes are TRBV29-1 and TRBJ2-3; D gene unclear. Germline V lookup: CDR1 SQVTM, CDR2 ANQGSEA. Trimming pared 4 bases from V and 6 bases from J, leaving 8 bases between. The CDR3 covers 11 residues. The CDR3 DNA reads TGCAGCGTTGTCACTTTTGATACGCAGTATTTT. Translation: CSVVTFDTQYF.

This clone was counted only a few times. The chain's CDR3 is CASSQADKSDYEQYF. The DNA for the CDR3 is TGTGCCAGCAGCCAAGCCGATAAGTCGGACTACGAGCAGTACTTC. The chain has TRBV7-9 and TRBJ2-7; D gene unclear. CDR1 and CDR2 from the germline V gene are SEHNR and FQNEAQ (reference sequence). The CDR3 is 15 residues long. Between the trimmed V and J ends, which lost 5 bases and 3 bases, there was a span of 17 bases.

In this sample, this clone turned up a few times. J is TRBJ2-5 and V is TRBV4-3; D gene unclear. CDR3 length: 13 residues. The V gene lost 2 bases and the J gene lost 3 bases, with 7 bases spanning the gap. CDR1 LGHNA and CDR2 YSLEER come from the germline V gene. The CDR3 DNA is TGCGCCAGCAGCCAATGGAGAAAAGAGACCCAGTACTTC. Its translation is CASSQWRKETQYF.

By share, this clone counts as medium-sized. CDR3 in amino acids: CASRLAGGPEQYF. DNA for the CDR3: TGTGCCAGCAGGCTAGCGGGAGGGCCCGAGCAGTACTTC. The V gene is TRBV7-2, the J gene TRBJ2-7; 12 nucleotides align to TRBD2. Germline CDR1 is SGHTA and CDR2 is FQGNSA. The CDR3 runs 13 residues. J was trimmed by 6 bases and V by 6 bases; bases with no gene match: 3. Complete variable domain (other parts from reference TRBV7-2 and TRBJ2-7): GAGVSQSPSNKVTEKGKDVELRCDPISGHTALYWYRQSLGQGLEFLIYFQGNSAPDKSGLPSDRFSAERTGGSVSTLTIQRTQQEDSAVYLCASRLAGGPEQYFGPGTRLTVT.

The chain couples TRBV5-1 to TRBJ2-5; the D gene is possibly TRBD2 (6 bases). This CDR3 has 14 residues. Deletions cut 4 bases from V and 5 bases from J, with 15 bases between. Germline-derived CDR1 and CDR2 are SGHRS and YFSETQ. The CDR3 bases are TGCGCCAGCAGCCACGGGACTTACGGGGAGACCCAGTACTTC. This gives the protein CASSHGTYGETQYF.

The table lists this clone with a few counts. CDR3 residues: CSARVGETQYF. The CDR3 region has the DNA TGCAGTGCTAGGGTGGGGGAGACCCAGTACTTC. The V gene is TRBV20-1, the J gene TRBJ2-5; D gene uncertain. Trimming shortened V by 3 bases and J by 5 bases, and 7 bases separated the two germline ends. Germline values: CDR1 DFQATT, CDR2 SNEGSKA (reference sequence). This CDR3 contains 11 residues.

V usage is TRBV11-2 and J usage is TRBJ2-7; D is uncertain. Trimming removed 3 bases from V and 3 bases from J, with 15 bases in between. The CDR3 runs to 15 residues. Germline CDR1 is SGHAT and CDR2 is FQNNGV. The CDR3 protein is CASSLGATAFYEQYF. CDR3 bases: TGTGCCAGCAGCTTGGGCGCGACGGCATTCTACGAGCAGTACTTC.

In its sample, this clone was seen a few times. The gene calls are TRBV6-1 and TRBJ2-1; D perhaps matches TRBD1 (5 bases). This CDR3 comprises 14 residues. Trimming removed 8 bases from V and 8 bases from J, with 19 bases in between. Germline V gives CDR1 MNHNS, CDR2 SASEGT. DNA of the CDR3: TGTGCCAGCCTCAGGGTTCGATCGGCTGATGAGCAGTTCTTC. Its translation: CASLRVRSADEQFF.

The gene calls are TRBV7-2 and TRBJ2-7; D may be TRBD1 or TRBD2 (5 bases each). The V end was cut by 5 bases, the J end by 3 bases, with 23 bases between. The germline V gene has CDR1 SGHTA and CDR2 FQGNSA. CDR3 length: 17 residues. CDR3 loop: CASSLQAPGPHYYEQYF. CDR3 nucleotide sequence: TGTGCCAGCAGCCTACAGGCCCCGGGACCACACTACTACGAGCAGTACTTC.

The V gene is TRBV5-3, the J gene TRBJ1-1; D remains ambiguous. TRBV5-3 is assigned to the ORF class and has an uncertain function. V was cut by 8 bases and J by 3 bases, with 17 bases left in between. The length of the CDR3 is 14 residues. CDR3 coding DNA: TGTGCCAGCAGCCTCCCCCTCCTGGACACTGAAGCTTTCTTT. As protein: CASSLPLLDTEAFF.

The chain joins TRBV7-2 to TRBJ1-2; D is possibly TRBD1 (5 bases). V was trimmed by 5 bases and J by 1 base, leaving 17 bases between them. Germline V gene sequence: CDR1 SGHTA, CDR2 FQGNSA. CDR3 size: 16 residues. The CDR3 sequence: CASSLEPGRSNYGYTF. The CDR3 nucleotides read TGTGCCAGCAGCCTGGAACCGGGACGAAGTAACTATGGCTACACCTTC.

The chain carries TRBV29-1 and TRBJ2-4; D gene uncertain. The V end was cut by 4 bases, the J end by 6 bases, with 10 bases between. CDR3 length: 12 residues. Germline CDR1 reads SQVTM; CDR2 reads ANQGSEA. The CDR3 bases are TGCAGCGTTGGATATGGCGGAAACATTCAGTACTTC. This translates into CSVGYGGNIQYF.